The clone carrying this TCR beta chain was detected a few times. Its target is unknown. The source of the sample is a study of T-cell reconstitution after alpha-beta-depleted transplantation in children. Study-level points and caveats: T-cell counts and diversity were attributed mostly to newly produced T cells one year after transplant. Some patients' high day-60 TCRbeta diversity was traced to surviving recipient T cells and thymic progenitors.

Trimming pared 4 bases from V and 7 bases from J, leaving 19 bases between. There are 16 residues in the CDR3. Germline V gene lookup returns CDR1 LGHDT and CDR2 YNNKEL (reference sequence). Using unique molecular identifiers, the investigators prepared the TCRbeta library. TCRdb processed the PCR reads anew with MiXCR; each CDR3 protein has one entry. The sample contains just over 200,000 distinct CDR3 sequences, 8.4% of which appear only once. The chain carries TRBV3-1 and TRBJ2-2, with TRBD1 as a possible D gene (5 bases). The receptor comes from a male patient aged 2-9 years who had a stem cell transplant for acute myeloid leukemia, so the T cells may come from the graft donor. The source material was PBMCs, mostly from graft donor cells, sampled 360 days after TCRalphabeta/CD19-depleted stem cell transplant. The CDR3 sequence is CASSPLTSTAGGELFF. In DNA, the CDR3 is TGTGCCAGCAGCCCTCTTACGTCGACAGCCGGCGGGGAGCTGTTTTTT.